Included here is one TCR beta chain sequence, with context. Its target is unknown. Authors' data handling: Junction-only sequences produced by ImmunoSEQ had no quality scores, so filtering differed. TCRdb keeps only in-frame clones here, not all; method: immunoSEQ multiplex PCR. The V and J calls and clone size were taken over from that table, and D and trimming were inferred from the DNA. Of 2,500,000 or so clones in the sample, roughly 93% were seen once. CD4+ cells were split into CD45RA+ naive and CD45RA-negative memory subsets. The CDR3 runs 15 residues. In germline, CDR1 is MDHEN, CDR2 SYDVKM. The V and J ends lost 10 bases and 0 bases respectively, with 16 bases between them. The data derive from a study of shared clonotypes between healthy human individuals. Study-wide findings and caveats: Non-shared clonotypes were found to have lower generation probabilities than the clonotypes that were shared by all four of the sorted-subset donors. Large sequencing depth failed to make sorted-subset sequencing complete, rarefaction showed.

The chain combines TRBV28 with TRBJ1-5; perhaps TRBD1 as D (5 bases). This receptor was identified in a man younger than 35 in good health. Some clones in this sample may be carry-over from other donors' samples. The sequenced material came from naive CD4+ T cells from PBMCs. The subset here: CD45RA+ positively selected. For the CDR3, the DNA is TGTGCCACTACGGGATGGGGGGTTAGCAATCAGCCCCAGCATTTT. Amino acids: CATTGWGVSNQPQHF. Full variable domain (outside the CDR3, taken from reference TRBV28 and TRBJ1-5): DVKVTQSSRYLVKRTGEKVFLECVQDMDHENMFWYRQDPGLGLRLIYFSYDVKMKEKGDIPEGYSVSREKKERFSLILESASTNQTSMYLCATTGWGVSNQPQHFGDGTRLSIL.